These 19 T cell receptor beta chains share one sample of origin, sequenced in a study of blood T cell repertoires in COVID-19. Libraries were prepared by immunoSEQ multiplex PCR; TCRdb keeps only in-frame clonotypes and omits some of them. The profile shows 80,000 to 100,000 clones, around 75% of them singletons. The sample comprised peripheral blood. The receptors were sampled from a man aged 65-85 years with acute or convalescent COVID-19.

The genes are TRBV11-2 and TRBJ1-2; unclear D gene. Germline assignment: CDR1 SGHAT and CDR2 FQNNGV. The CDR3 totals 14 residues. Trimming took off 3 bases at V and 6 bases at J, with 14 bases between the two ends. For the CDR3, the DNA is TGTGCCAGCAGCTTTGGAGGTGCTCAAAATGGCTACACCTTC. Its translation is CASSFGGAQNGYTF.

The chain recombines TRBV5-4 with TRBJ1-1; TRBD1 matches 7 bases. Germline CDR1 and CDR2: SGHNT and YYREEE (reference sequence). The junction had 6 bases not matched to a gene; V was cut back by 4 bases and J by 0 bases. This CDR3 spans 15 amino acids. The CDR3 loop is CASSDRDRLNTEAFF. CDR3 nucleotide sequence: TGTGCCAGCAGCGACCGGGACAGACTGAACACTGAAGCTTTCTTT.

CDR3 sequence (DNA): TGTGCCAGCAATTCGCAGAGGACTCGGGGTTTGAGGACCGGGGAGCTGTTTTTT. Amino acid sequence: CASNSQRTRGLRTGELFF. The genes are TRBV28 and TRBJ2-2; D is perhaps TRBD2 (5 bases). The germline V gene has CDR1 MDHEN and CDR2 SYDVKM. This CDR3 comprises 18 residues. V dropped 7 bases and J dropped 5 bases, with 26 bases sitting between them.

The chain uses TRBV7-3 and TRBJ2-2; 7 bases are a match to TRBD2. Germline CDR1 reads SGHTA; CDR2 reads FQGTGA. CDR3 length: 15 amino acids. V dropped 5 bases and J dropped 2; count of bases not matched to a gene: 5. The CDR3 is CASSLERDNTGELFF. DNA of the CDR3: TGTGCCAGCAGCCTGGAGCGGGATAACACCGGGGAGCTGTTTTTT. Looking up the rest from reference TRBV7-3 and TRBJ2-2 gives the full variable domain: GAGVSQTPSNKVTEKGKYVELRCDPISGHTALYWYRQSLGQGPEFLIYFQGTGAADDSGLPNDRFFAVRPEGSVSTLKIQRTERGDSAVYLCASSLERDNTGELFFGEGSRLTVL.

The chain combines TRBV28 with TRBJ2-1, with 12 bases identical to TRBD2. Losses at the gene ends were 3 bases for V and 10 bases for J; bases not matched to a gene: 13. Germline V lookup: CDR1 MDHEN, CDR2 SYDVKM. The CDR3 runs 17 residues. The CDR3 loop is CASSLWALAGGPGEQFF. The CDR3 DNA reads TGTGCCAGCAGTTTGTGGGCTCTAGCGGGAGGGCCAGGGGAGCAGTTCTTC.

The CDR3 protein is CASSVTESHNSPLHF. Written as DNA, the CDR3 is TGTGCCAGCAGCGTTACAGAGAGCCATAATTCACCCCTCCACTTT. The chain uses TRBV2 and TRBJ1-6; the D is unclear. CDR3 length equals 15 residues. The V and J ends lost 6 bases and 5 bases respectively, with 14 bases between them. CDR1 is SNHLY and CDR2 is FYNNEI in the germline V gene.

The chain couples TRBV28 to TRBJ1-6, with D perhaps matching TRBD1 (6 bases). The CDR3 contains 13 residues. The germline gives CDR1 MDHEN, CDR2 SYDVKM. Trimming pared 6 bases from V and 6 bases from J, leaving 9 bases between. CDR3 nucleotide sequence: TGTGCCAGCAGAACAGGGTTTAATTCACCCCTCCACTTT. Protein product: CASRTGFNSPLHF.

The table lists this clone with a count of one. The chain links TRBV19 to TRBJ2-2, with TRBD1 identical over 11 bases. CDR1 LNHDA and CDR2 SQIVND come from the germline V gene (reference sequence). The CDR3 has 16 amino acids. J was trimmed by 7 bases and V by 6 bases; bases with no gene match: 10. CDR3 nucleotides: TGTGCCAGTAGACCGAAGGGACAGGGGGAAGTCGGGGAGCTGTTTTTT. It codes for CASRPKGQGEVGELFF.

The V gene is TRBV9, the J gene TRBJ2-7, with D perhaps matching TRBD2 (5 bases). Trimming left V 4 bases short and J 9 bases short, with 17 bases between. Germline-derived CDR1 and CDR2 are SGDLS and YYNGEE. The length of the CDR3 is 13 residues. The CDR3 is CASSPNPLEGQYF. The CDR3 DNA reads as TGTGCCAGCAGCCCCAACCCACTAGAGGGGCAGTACTTC.

The CDR3 reads CASSDNPAGGSDTQYF. CDR3 in DNA: TGTGCCAGCAGTGACAACCCAGCGGGAGGGTCAGATACGCAGTATTTT. This chain links TRBV6-4 with TRBJ2-3, with 10 bases aligning to TRBD2. The germline V gene encodes CDR1 MRHNA and CDR2 SNTAGT. V shed 2 bases, J shed 4 bases, and the junction held 6 bases outside the gene matches. CDR3 length: 16 residues.

This rearrangement joins TRBV5-1 to TRBJ2-3, with D perhaps matching TRBD2 (5 bases). V lost 1 base, J lost 0 bases, and 9 bases lay in between. This CDR3 region has 15 residues. Germline lookup yields CDR1 SGHRS and CDR2 YFSETQ. The CDR3 protein is CASSLMRASTDTQYF. The CDR3 nucleotides are TGCGCCAGCAGCTTGATGAGGGCTAGCACAGATACGCAGTATTTT. Full variable domain (remainder filled in from reference TRBV5-1 and TRBJ2-3): KAGVTQTPRYLIKTRGQQVTLSCSPISGHRSVSWYQQTPGQGLQFLFEYFSETQRNKGNFPGRFSGRQFSNSRSEMNVSTLELGDSALYLCASSLMRASTDTQYFGPGTRLTVL.

The gene calls are TRBV28 and TRBJ1-5; TRBD1 agrees at 9 bases. CDR3 length equals 15 residues. The ends lost 6 bases at V and 0 bases at J; junction bases unmatched: 3. Germline V CDR1 and CDR2: MDHEN, SYDVKM. CDR3 DNA sequence: TGTGCCAGCAGGAGGGACAGGGTTAGCAATCAGCCCCAGCATTTT. This sequence encodes CASRRDRVSNQPQHF.

The J gene is TRBJ2-1, the V gene TRBV9; 9 bases match TRBD2. The CDR3 runs 15 residues. V lost 0 bases, J lost 6 bases, and 4 bases stayed unmatched. Germline assignment: CDR1 SGDLS and CDR2 YYNGEE. CDR3 bases: TGTGCCAGCAGCGTAGGAGCGGGAGGAGGCAATGAGCAGTTCTTC. Its translation is CASSVGAGGGNEQFF. Drawing the rest from reference TRBV9 and TRBJ2-1, the complete variable domain is DSGVTQTPKHLITATGQRVTLRCSPRSGDLSVYWYQQSLDQGLQFLIQYYNGEERAKGNILERFSAQQFPDLHSELNLSSLELGDSALYFCASSVGAGGGNEQFFGPGTRLTVL.

V gene TRBV6-4 combines with J gene TRBJ2-2; 12 bases agree with TRBD1. V trimming: 2 bases; J trimming: 6 bases; junction bases outside the gene matches: 1. The CDR3 length is 15 residues. Looked up from germline, CDR1 is MRHNA and CDR2 is SNTAGT. CDR3 amino acids: CASSDGTGGSGELFF. In nucleotides, the CDR3 is TGTGCCAGCAGTGACGGGACAGGGGGCTCCGGGGAGCTGTTTTTT.

CDR3 amino acids: CASSYDSYGYTF. The CDR3 coding sequence is TGTGCCAGCAGTTATGACAGCTATGGCTACACCTTC. The chain is built from TRBV28 and TRBJ1-2; D possibly corresponds to TRBD1 (5 bases). This CDR3 comprises 12 residues. Trimming took off 4 bases at V and 4 bases at J, with 7 bases between the two ends. The germline CDR1 and CDR2 sequences are MDHEN and SYDVKM.

The rearrangement links TRBV7-9 to TRBJ2-2; 8 nucleotides match TRBD2. CDR1 and CDR2 (germline): SEHNR, FQNEAQ (reference sequence). V was pared by 2 bases and J by 3 bases, with 2 bases of the junction left unmatched. CDR3 size: 15 residues. This CDR3 is CASSLRREDTGELFF. The CDR3, as DNA: TGTGCCAGCAGCTTAAGGCGGGAGGACACCGGGGAGCTGTTTTTT.

The V gene is TRBV3-1 (or the pseudogene TRBV3-2), the J gene TRBJ2-7, with 11 bases fitting TRBD2. Germline V gene lookup returns CDR1 LGHDT and CDR2 YNNKEL (reference sequence). V dropped 6 bases and J dropped 2; count of bases not matched to a gene: 3. The CDR3 consists of 14 residues. The CDR3 DNA sequence: TGTGCCAGCAGAACTAGCGGGAGACCCTACGAGCAGTACTTC. It encodes CASRTSGRPYEQYF.

The genes are TRBV6-5 and TRBJ1-1, with unresolved D. CDR3 length: 14 amino acids. CDR1 and CDR2 from the germline V gene are MNHEY and SVGAGI. V lost 7 bases and J 0 bases, leaving 12 bases between the germline ends. The CDR3: CASIAVRVNTEAFF. The CDR3 region has the DNA TGTGCCAGCATCGCAGTCCGGGTGAACACTGAAGCTTTCTTT.

V is TRBV4-3 and J is TRBJ2-3; 7 bases map to TRBD1. CDR1 and CDR2 (germline): LGHNA, YSLEER. This CDR3 region has 17 residues. After removal of 4 bases from V and 3 bases from J, the junction contained 13 bases not matched to a gene. In nucleotides, the CDR3 is TGCGCCAGCAGCCTTCTTCCGACAGGGACGGGAACAGATACGCAGTATTTT. Its translation: CASSLLPTGTGTDTQYF.